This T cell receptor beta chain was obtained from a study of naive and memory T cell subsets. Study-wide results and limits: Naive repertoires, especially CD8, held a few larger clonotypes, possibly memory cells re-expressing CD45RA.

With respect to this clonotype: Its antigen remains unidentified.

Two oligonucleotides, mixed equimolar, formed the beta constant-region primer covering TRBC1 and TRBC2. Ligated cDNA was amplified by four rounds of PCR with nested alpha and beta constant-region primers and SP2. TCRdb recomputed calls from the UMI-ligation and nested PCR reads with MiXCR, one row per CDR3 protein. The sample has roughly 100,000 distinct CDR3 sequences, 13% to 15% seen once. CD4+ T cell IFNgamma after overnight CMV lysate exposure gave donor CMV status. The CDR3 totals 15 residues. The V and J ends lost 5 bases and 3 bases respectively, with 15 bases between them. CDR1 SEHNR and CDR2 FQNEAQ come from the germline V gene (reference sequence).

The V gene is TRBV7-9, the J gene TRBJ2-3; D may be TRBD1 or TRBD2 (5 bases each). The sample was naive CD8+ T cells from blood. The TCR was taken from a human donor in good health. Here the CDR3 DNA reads TGTGCCAGCAGCGATATAAGAGGGGCTACAGATACGCAGTATTTT. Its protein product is CASSDIRGATDTQYF.